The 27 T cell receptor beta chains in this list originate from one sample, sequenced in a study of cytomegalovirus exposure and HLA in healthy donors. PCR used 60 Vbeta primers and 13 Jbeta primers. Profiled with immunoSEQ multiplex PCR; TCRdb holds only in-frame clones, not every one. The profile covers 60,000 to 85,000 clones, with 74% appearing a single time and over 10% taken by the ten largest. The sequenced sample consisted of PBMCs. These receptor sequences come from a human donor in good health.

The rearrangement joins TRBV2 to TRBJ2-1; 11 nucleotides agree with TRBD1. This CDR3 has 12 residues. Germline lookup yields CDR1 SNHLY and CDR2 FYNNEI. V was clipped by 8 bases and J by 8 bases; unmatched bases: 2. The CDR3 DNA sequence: TGTGCCAGCTCGGGACAGGGGGATGAGCAGTTCTTC. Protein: CASSGQGDEQFF.

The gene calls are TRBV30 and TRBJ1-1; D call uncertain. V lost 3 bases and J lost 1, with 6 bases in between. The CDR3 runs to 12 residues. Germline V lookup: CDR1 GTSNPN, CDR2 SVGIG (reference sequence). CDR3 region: CAWSPGNTEAFF. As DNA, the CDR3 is TGTGCCTGGAGCCCAGGGAACACTGAAGCTTTCTTT.

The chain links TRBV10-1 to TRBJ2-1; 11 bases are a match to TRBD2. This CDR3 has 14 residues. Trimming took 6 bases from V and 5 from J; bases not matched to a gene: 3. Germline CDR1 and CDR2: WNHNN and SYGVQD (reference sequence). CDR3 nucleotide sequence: TGCGCCAGCAGCGAGACTAGCGGGGACAATGAGCAGTTCTTC. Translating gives CASSETSGDNEQFF.

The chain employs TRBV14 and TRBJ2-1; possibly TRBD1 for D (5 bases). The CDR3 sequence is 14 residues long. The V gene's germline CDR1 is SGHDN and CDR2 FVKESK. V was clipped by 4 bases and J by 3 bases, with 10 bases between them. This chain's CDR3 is CASSPDSFYNEQFF. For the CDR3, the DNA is TGTGCCAGCAGCCCCGACAGCTTCTACAATGAGCAGTTCTTC.

The CDR3 bases are TGTGCCAGCAGTACAGGGCCTAGCACAGATACGCAGTATTTT. This gives the protein CASSTGPSTDTQYF. The chain links TRBV6-5 to TRBJ2-3; a possible D gene is TRBD1 (6 bases). With 5 bases removed from V and 0 bases from J, the gap between germline ends came to 9 bases. The CDR3 has 14 amino acids. Germline V gene sequence: CDR1 MNHEY, CDR2 SVGAGI.

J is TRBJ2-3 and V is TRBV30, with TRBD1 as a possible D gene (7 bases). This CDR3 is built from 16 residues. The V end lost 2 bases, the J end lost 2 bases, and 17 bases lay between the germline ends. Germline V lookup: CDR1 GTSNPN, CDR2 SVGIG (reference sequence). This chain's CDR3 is CAWSRRGAIDTDTQYF. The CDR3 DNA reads TGTGCCTGGAGTCGCAGGGGGGCCATCGACACAGATACGCAGTATTTT.

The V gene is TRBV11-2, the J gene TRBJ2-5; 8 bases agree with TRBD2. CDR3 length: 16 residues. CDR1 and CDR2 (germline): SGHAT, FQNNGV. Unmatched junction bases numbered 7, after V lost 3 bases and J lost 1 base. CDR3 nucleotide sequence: TGTGCCAGCAGCTTCGCAACTAGCGGCCGCCAAGAGACCCAGTACTTC. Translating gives CASSFATSGRQETQYF.

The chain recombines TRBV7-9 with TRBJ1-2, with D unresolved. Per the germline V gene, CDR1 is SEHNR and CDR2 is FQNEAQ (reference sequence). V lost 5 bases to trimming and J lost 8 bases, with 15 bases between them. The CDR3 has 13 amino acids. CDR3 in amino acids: CASSETVAGGYTF. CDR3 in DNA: TGTGCCAGCAGCGAAACGGTGGCGGGAGGCTACACCTTC.

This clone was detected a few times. The CDR3 DNA is TGTGCCAGCAGGGACAGGGGGCCTGAAGCTTTCTTT. As protein: CASRDRGPEAFF. This chain uses TRBV6-1 with TRBJ1-1, with 11 bases aligning to TRBD1. Germline assignment: CDR1 MNHNS and CDR2 SASEGT. Germline trimming cut 6 bases from V and 6 bases from J; bases unmatched to any gene: 0. The CDR3 spans 12 residues.

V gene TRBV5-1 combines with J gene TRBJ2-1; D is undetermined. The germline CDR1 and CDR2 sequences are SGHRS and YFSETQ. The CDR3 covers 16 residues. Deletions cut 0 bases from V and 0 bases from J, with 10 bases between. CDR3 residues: CASSLVVVSSYNEQFF. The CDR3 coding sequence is TGCGCCAGCAGCTTGGTTGTGGTTAGCTCCTACAATGAGCAGTTCTTC.

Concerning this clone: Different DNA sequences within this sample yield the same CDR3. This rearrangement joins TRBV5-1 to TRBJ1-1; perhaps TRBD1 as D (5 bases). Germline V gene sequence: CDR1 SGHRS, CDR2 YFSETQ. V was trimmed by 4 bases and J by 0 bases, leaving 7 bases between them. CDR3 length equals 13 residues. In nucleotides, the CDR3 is TGCGCCAGCAGCCTGACAGTGAACACTGAAGCTTTCTTT. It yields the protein CASSLTVNTEAFF.

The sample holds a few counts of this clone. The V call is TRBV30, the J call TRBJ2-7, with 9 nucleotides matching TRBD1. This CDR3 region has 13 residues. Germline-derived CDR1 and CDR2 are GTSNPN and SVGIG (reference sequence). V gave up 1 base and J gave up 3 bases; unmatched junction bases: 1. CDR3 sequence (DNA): TGTGCCTGGAGTGGGGGACAGGGCTACGAGCAGTACTTC. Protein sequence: CAWSGGQGYEQYF.

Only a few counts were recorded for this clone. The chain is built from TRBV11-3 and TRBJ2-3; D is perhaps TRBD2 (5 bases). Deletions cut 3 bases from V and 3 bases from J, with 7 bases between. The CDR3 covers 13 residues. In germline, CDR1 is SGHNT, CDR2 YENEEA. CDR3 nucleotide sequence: TGTGCCAGCAGCTTCAGCGGAACAGATACGCAGTATTTT. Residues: CASSFSGTDTQYF.

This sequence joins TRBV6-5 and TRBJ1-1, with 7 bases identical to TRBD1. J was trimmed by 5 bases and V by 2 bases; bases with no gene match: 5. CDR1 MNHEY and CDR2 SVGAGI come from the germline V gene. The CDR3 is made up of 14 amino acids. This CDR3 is CASSYGGGGTEAFF. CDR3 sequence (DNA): TGTGCCAGCAGTTACGGAGGGGGCGGAACTGAAGCTTTCTTT.

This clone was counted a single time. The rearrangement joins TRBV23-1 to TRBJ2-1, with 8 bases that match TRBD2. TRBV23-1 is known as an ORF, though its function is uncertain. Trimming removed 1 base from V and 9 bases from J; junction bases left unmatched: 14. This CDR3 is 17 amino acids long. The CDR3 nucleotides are TGCGCCAGCAGTCAATTTTGCCTGCGGGAGGAGGTGATTGAGCAGTTCTTC. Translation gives CASSQFCLREEVIEQFF.

In DNA, the CDR3 is TGCAGCGCCCAAGGGCTAGCGGGAGTAACGGAGACCCAGTACTTC. It codes for CSAQGLAGVTETQYF. The rearrangement uses TRBV29-1 and TRBJ2-5; 10 bases align to TRBD2. Germline V CDR1 and CDR2: SQVTM, ANQGSEA. V dropped 7 bases and J dropped 5; count of bases not matched to a gene: 13. The length of the CDR3 is 15 residues.

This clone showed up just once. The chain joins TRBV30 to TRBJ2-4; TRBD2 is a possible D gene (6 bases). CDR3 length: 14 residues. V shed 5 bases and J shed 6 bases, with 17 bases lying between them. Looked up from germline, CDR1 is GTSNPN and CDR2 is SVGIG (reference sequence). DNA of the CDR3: TGTGCCTGGGCCTCCGGGGGATCCCTAAACATTCAGTACTTC. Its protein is CAWASGGSLNIQYF.

In DNA form, the CDR3 reads TGTGCCTGGAGTCAGGGAGGGAATCAGCCCCAGCATTTT. Residues: CAWSQGGNQPQHF. The chain carries TRBV30 and TRBJ1-5, with a tentative D call TRBD1 (5 bases). V was clipped by 2 bases and J by 4 bases, with 9 bases between them. Germline V gene lookup returns CDR1 GTSNPN and CDR2 SVGIG (reference sequence). CDR3 length equals 13 residues.

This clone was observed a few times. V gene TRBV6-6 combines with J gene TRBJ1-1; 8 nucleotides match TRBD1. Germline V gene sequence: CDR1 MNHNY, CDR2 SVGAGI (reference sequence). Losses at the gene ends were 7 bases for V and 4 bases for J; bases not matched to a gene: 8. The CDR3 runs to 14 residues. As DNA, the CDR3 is TGTGCCAGCAAAGTAGGACAGGGTAGCACTGAAGCTTTCTTT. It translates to CASKVGQGSTEAFF.

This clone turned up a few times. The CDR3 reads CASSLGGSYEQYF. The CDR3 bases are TGTGCCAGTTCACTAGGCGGAAGCTACGAGCAGTACTTC. The V and J genes are TRBV27 and TRBJ2-7, with a possible D match to TRBD2 (5 bases). Trimming pared 9 bases from V and 3 bases from J, leaving 15 bases between. CDR1 and CDR2 from the germline V gene are MNHEY and SMNVEV (reference sequence). The CDR3 runs 13 residues.

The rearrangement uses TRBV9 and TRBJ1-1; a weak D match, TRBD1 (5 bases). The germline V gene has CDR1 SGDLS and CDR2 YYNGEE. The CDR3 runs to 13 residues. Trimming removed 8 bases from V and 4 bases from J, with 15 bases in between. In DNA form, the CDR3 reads TGTGCCAGACAGGTACCCATCGCCACTGAAGCTTTCTTT. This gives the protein CARQVPIATEAFF.

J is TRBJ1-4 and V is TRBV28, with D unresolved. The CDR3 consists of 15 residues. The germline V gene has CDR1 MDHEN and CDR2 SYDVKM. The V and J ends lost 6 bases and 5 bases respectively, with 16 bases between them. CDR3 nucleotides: TGTGCCAGCAGACTACTCGGAGAAAGGAATGAAAAACTGTTTTTT. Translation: CASRLLGERNEKLFF. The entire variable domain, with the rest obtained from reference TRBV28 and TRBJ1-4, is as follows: DVKVTQSSRYLVKRTGEKVFLECVQDMDHENMFWYRQDPGLGLRLIYFSYDVKMKEKGDIPEGYSVSREKKERFSLILESASTNQTSMYLCASRLLGERNEKLFFGSGTQLSVL.

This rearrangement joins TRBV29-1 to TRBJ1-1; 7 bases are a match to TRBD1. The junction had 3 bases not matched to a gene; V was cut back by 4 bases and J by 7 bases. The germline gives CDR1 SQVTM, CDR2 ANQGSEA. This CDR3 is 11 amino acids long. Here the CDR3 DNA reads TGCAGCGTTGTCCGGGACAGTGAAGCTTTCTTT. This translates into CSVVRDSEAFF.

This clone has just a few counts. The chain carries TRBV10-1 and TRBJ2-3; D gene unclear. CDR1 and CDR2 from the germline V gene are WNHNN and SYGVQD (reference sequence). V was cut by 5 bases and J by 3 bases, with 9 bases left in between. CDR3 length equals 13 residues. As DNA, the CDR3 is TGCGCCAGCAGTAAGTTTCGGACAGATACGCAGTATTTT. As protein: CASSKFRTDTQYF.

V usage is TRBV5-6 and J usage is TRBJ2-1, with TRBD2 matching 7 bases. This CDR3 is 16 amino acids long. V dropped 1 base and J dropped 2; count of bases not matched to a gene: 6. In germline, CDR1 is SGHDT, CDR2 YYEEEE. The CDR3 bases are TGTGCCAGCAGCTTGAGAGCTAGCGGAGCCTACAATGAGCAGTTCTTC. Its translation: CASSLRASGAYNEQFF.

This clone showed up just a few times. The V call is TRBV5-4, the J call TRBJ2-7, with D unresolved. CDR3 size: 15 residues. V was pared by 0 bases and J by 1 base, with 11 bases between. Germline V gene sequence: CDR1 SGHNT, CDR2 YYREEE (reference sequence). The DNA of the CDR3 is TGTGCCAGCAGCTTGGCCGGAGACCGTTCCTACGAGCAGTACTTC. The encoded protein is CASSLAGDRSYEQYF.

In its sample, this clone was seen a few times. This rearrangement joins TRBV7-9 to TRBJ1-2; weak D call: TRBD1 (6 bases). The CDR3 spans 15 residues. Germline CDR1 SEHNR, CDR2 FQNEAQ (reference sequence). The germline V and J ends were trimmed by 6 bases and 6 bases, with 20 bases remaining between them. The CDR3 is CASSSPYREKHGYTF. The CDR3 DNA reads TGTGCCAGCAGTTCCCCATACAGGGAAAAGCATGGCTACACCTTC.